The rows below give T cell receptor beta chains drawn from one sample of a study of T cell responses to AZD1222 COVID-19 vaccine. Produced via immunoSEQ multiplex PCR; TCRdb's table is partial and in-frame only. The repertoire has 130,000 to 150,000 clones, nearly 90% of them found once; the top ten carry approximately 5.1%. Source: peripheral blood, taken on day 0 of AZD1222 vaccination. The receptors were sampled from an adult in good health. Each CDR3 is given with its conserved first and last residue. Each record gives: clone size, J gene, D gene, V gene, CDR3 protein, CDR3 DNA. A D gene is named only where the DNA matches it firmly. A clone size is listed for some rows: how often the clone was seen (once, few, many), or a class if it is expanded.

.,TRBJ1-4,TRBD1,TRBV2,CASSEQGTGGEKLFF,TGTGCCAGCAGTGAACAGGGGACAGGGGGAGAAAAACTGTTTTTT
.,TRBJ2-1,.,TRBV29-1,CSAPRDSQGNEQFF,TGCAGCGCCCCCCGGGACTCCCAGGGAAATGAGCAGTTCTTC
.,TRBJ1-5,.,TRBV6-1,CASSPGDQPQHF,TGTGCCAGCAGTCCTGGGGATCAGCCCCAGCATTTT
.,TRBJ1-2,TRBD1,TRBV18,CASSQGQVRSGGYGYTF,TGTGCCAGCTCCCAAGGACAGGTCCGGTCGGGGGGCTATGGCTACACCTTC
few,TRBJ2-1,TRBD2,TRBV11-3,CASSLGAGGLEEQFF,TGTGCCAGCAGCTTAGGGGCGGGAGGGCTAGAAGAGCAGTTCTTC
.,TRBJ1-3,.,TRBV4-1,CASSQWAEVLGNTIYF,TGCGCCAGCAGCCAGTGGGCCGAGGTACTAGGAAACACCATATATTTT
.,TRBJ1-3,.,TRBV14,CASSAMGLRGNTIYF,TGTGCCAGCAGCGCCATGGGACTCCGTGGAAACACCATATATTTT
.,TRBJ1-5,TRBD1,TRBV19,CASSSQGVYSNQPQHF,TGTGCCAGTAGTAGTCAGGGGGTGTATAGCAATCAGCCCCAGCATTTT
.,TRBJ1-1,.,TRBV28,CASSPHRGRKNTEAFF,TGTGCCAGCAGCCCTCACCGCGGCCGAAAGAACACTGAAGCTTTCTTT
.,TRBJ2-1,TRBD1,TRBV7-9,CASSFHTGTVRNEQFF,TGTGCCAGCAGCTTTCACACCGGGACAGTACGAAATGAGCAGTTCTTC
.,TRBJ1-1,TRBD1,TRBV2,CASSVRGRGTEAFF,TGTGCCAGCAGCGTAAGGGGGCGCGGGACTGAAGCTTTCTTT
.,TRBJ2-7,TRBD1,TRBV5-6,CASSKDRGAYEQYF,TGTGCCAGCAGCAAGGACAGGGGGGCCTACGAGCAGTACTTC
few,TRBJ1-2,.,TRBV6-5,CASKGPGNNYGYTF,TGTGCCAGCAAGGGCCCAGGGAATAACTATGGCTACACCTTC
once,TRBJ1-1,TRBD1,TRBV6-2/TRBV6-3,CASSTGGAGRAEAFF,TGTGCCAGCAGCACAGGGGGGGCAGGGCGCGCTGAAGCTTTCTTT
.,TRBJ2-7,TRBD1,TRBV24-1,CATSDSTGTGAEQYF,TGTGCCACCAGTGATAGTACCGGGACAGGGGCCGAGCAGTACTTC
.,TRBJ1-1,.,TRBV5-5,CASSSSQLLNTEAFF,TGTGCCAGCAGCTCGTCGCAGCTCCTGAACACTGAAGCTTTCTTT
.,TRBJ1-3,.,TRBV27,CASSLSSGNTIYF,TGTGCCAGCAGTTTAAGTTCCGGAAACACCATATATTTT
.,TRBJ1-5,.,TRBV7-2,CASSLVAHDQPQHF,TGTGCCAGCAGCTTAGTGGCCCACGACCAGCCCCAGCATTTT
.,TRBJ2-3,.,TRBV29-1,CSGYRMNTQYF,TGCAGCGGCTACAGAATGAATACGCAGTATTTT
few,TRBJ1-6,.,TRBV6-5,CASREDTRYNSPLHF,TGTGCCAGCAGAGAGGACACTCGATATAATTCACCCCTCCACTTT
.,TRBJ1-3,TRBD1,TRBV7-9,CASSSRRDRSRGNTIYF,TGTGCCAGCAGCTCGCGCAGGGACAGGTCTAGAGGAAACACCATATATTTT
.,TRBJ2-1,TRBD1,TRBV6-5,CASRRTGSDYNEQFF,TGTGCCAGCAGAAGGACAGGGTCGGACTACAATGAGCAGTTCTTC
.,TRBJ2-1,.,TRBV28,CARPETRPHHEQFF,TGTGCTCGCCCGGAGACGCGCCCTCACCATGAGCAGTTCTTC